These 26 T cell receptor beta chains originate from one sample sequenced in a study of T cells after posttransplantation cyclophosphamide. TCRdb keeps only in-frame clones here, not all; method: immunoSEQ multiplex PCR. The sample has 30,000 to 45,000 clones; around 80% are singletons. Busulfan-fludarabine conditioning, marrow transplant, and cyclophosphamide on days +3 and +4 were administered. Sequencing was performed on CD4+ T cells sorted from blood, taken around 2,000 days after a stem cell transplant with posttransplant cyclophosphamide. These receptors were taken from a female patient aged 40-50 years who received an allogeneic stem cell transplant from a related donor, was CMV-positive, and had no GVHD. Part of the T cell pool may stem from the graft donor.

The gene calls are TRBV5-1 and TRBJ2-7, with unresolved D. V lost 0 bases and J lost 0, with 7 bases in between. Germline V CDR1 and CDR2: SGHRS, YFSETQ. The CDR3 contains 14 residues. The CDR3 DNA reads as TGCGCCAGCAGCTTGGAGGCAGGCTCCTACGAGCAGTACTTC. Encoded protein: CASSLEAGSYEQYF.

The chain combines TRBV25-1 with TRBJ2-3, with unresolved D. The CDR3 length is 13 residues. V was clipped by 6 bases and J by 3 bases, with 10 bases between them. CDR1 and CDR2 (germline): MGHDK, SYGVNS. The CDR3 DNA reads TGTGCCAGCAGCGGTCGTGTGACAGATACGCAGTATTTT. Its protein product is CASSGRVTDTQYF.

This clone has a handful of counts. The chain carries TRBV5-1 and TRBJ2-7, with 8 nucleotides matching TRBD1. This CDR3 has 14 amino acids. Trimming at V came to 3 bases and at J to 3 bases, leaving 5 bases not matched to a gene. Germline V lookup: CDR1 SGHRS, CDR2 YFSETQ. CDR3 in DNA: TGCGCCAGCAGCTCGGGACAGGTGGGCTACGAGCAGTACTTC. Protein: CASSSGQVGYEQYF.

The CDR3 sequence: CASSQEATGGRNNEQFF. CDR3 bases: TGTGCCAGCAGCCAAGAGGCTACAGGGGGACGTAACAATGAGCAGTTCTTC. V and J are TRBV4-2 and TRBJ2-1; 8 bases fit TRBD1. V lost 0 bases to trimming and J lost 5 bases; unmatched junction nucleotides: 9. Germline loops: CDR1 LGHNA, CDR2 YNFKEQ. The CDR3 runs to 17 residues.

This clone has only a few counts. The rearrangement links TRBV7-3 to TRBJ2-3, with D possibly being TRBD2 (6 bases). This CDR3 has 15 residues. Trimming left V 2 bases short and J 1 base short, with 10 bases between. Germline assignment: CDR1 SGHTA and CDR2 FQGTGA. The CDR3 DNA is TGTGCCAGCAGCTTATACGGCGGGGGCACAGATACGCAGTATTTT. Translating gives CASSLYGGGTDTQYF.

V and J are TRBV6-4 and TRBJ2-1, with D perhaps matching TRBD1 (6 bases). Germline V gives CDR1 MRHNA, CDR2 SNTAGT. V shed 7 bases and J shed 2 bases, with 12 bases lying between them. CDR3 length equals 14 residues. In DNA form, the CDR3 reads TGTGCCAGCAAAGTGGGGGCCCCCTACAATGAGCAGTTCTTC. Amino acid sequence: CASKVGAPYNEQFF.

J is TRBJ1-4 and V is TRBV18; weak D call: TRBD1 (5 bases). There are 16 residues in the CDR3. CDR1 is KGHSH, CDR2 LQKENI, per germline. V was shortened by 4 bases and J by 6 bases, with 18 bases between the two germline ends. The CDR3 DNA is TGTGCCAGCTCACTCCTAGAAGCAGGGCTAGATGAAAAACTGTTTTTT. The encoded protein is CASSLLEAGLDEKLFF.

This clone was observed a few times. V gene TRBV2 combines with J gene TRBJ2-4, with 11 nucleotides matching TRBD2. Germline V gives CDR1 SNHLY, CDR2 FYNNEI. The trim removed 5 bases at V and 0 bases at J, leaving 9 bases unmatched. CDR3 size: 18 residues. The CDR3 here is CASSFTSGGFLAKNIQYF. The CDR3 nucleotides read TGTGCCAGCAGTTTTACTAGCGGGGGTTTTCTAGCCAAAAACATTCAGTACTTC.

The V gene is TRBV2, the J gene TRBJ2-1; TRBD2 matches at 8 bases. Germline V gene data show CDR1 as SNHLY and CDR2 as FYNNEI. V shed 7 bases, J shed 2 bases, and the junction held 7 bases outside the gene matches. The CDR3 consists of 15 residues. CDR3: CASNRLASPYNEQFF. The CDR3, as DNA: TGTGCCAGCAACCGACTAGCGTCACCCTACAATGAGCAGTTCTTC.

As DNA, the CDR3 is TGCGCCAGCAAAGTAGGAGGGGTGAACACTGAAGCTTTCTTT. Translated: CASKVGGVNTEAFF. The chain employs TRBV5-1 and TRBJ1-1; D perhaps matches TRBD1 (5 bases). Trimming removed 6 bases at V and 0 bases at J, with 12 bases between. This CDR3 region has 14 residues. Germline loops: CDR1 SGHRS, CDR2 YFSETQ.

The genes are TRBV7-9 and TRBJ2-6; D unresolved. Germline-derived CDR1 and CDR2 are SEHNR and FQNEAQ (reference sequence). V was trimmed by 4 bases and J by 4 bases, leaving 14 bases between them. CDR3 length: 16 residues. This chain's CDR3 is CASSYREPPGANVLTF. DNA of the CDR3: TGTGCCAGCAGCTACCGAGAGCCGCCCGGGGCCAACGTCCTGACTTTC.

This clone was found once. The J gene is TRBJ2-5, the V gene TRBV19; 14 nucleotides align to TRBD2. V was pared by 10 bases and J by 3 bases, with 13 bases of the junction left unmatched. CDR1 and CDR2 (germline): LNHDA, SQIVND (reference sequence). The CDR3 length is 17 residues. The CDR3: CATQTPPGLAGEETQYF. The CDR3 DNA reads as TGTGCCACCCAGACCCCACCGGGACTAGCGGGGGAAGAGACCCAGTACTTC.

A few counts support this clone. J is TRBJ2-2 and V is TRBV2, with 10 nucleotides matching TRBD1. Losses at the gene ends were 8 bases for V and 7 bases for J; bases not matched to a gene: 7. CDR3 length equals 14 residues. Germline V gene lookup returns CDR1 SNHLY and CDR2 FYNNEI. CDR3 in DNA: TGTGCCAGCGTGACAGGGGGCGTTGGCGGGGAGCTGTTTTTT. Its protein is CASVTGGVGGELFF.

The chain employs TRBV4-1 and TRBJ2-7; 7 nucleotides agree with TRBD1. The CDR3 is 17 residues long. Germline CDR1 reads MGHRA; CDR2 reads YSYEKL. V shed 0 bases, J shed 2 bases, and the junction held 10 bases outside the gene matches. DNA of the CDR3: TGCGCCAGCAGCCAAGAAAAGCGGAGAGGGGGCGCCTACGAGCAGTACTTC. This translates into CASSQEKRRGGAYEQYF.

The CDR3 DNA reads as TGCGCCAGCAGTCGTCCGGGACAGGGACGTGAGACCCAGTACTTC. This sequence encodes CASSRPGQGRETQYF. The genes are TRBV23-1 and TRBJ2-5, with TRBD1 matching 9 bases. TRBV23-1 is an ORF; its function is uncertain. This CDR3 contains 15 residues. Losses at the gene ends were 4 bases for V and 5 bases for J; bases not matched to a gene: 8.

The V call is TRBV7-3, the J call TRBJ2-1; D perhaps matches TRBD2 (6 bases). CDR3 length equals 14 residues. Germline CDR1 reads SGHTA; CDR2 reads FQGTGA. V dropped 5 bases and J dropped 7 bases, with 15 bases sitting between them. The CDR3 DNA reads TGTGCCAGCAGCATCACCGGGAGTAATAATGAGCAGTTCTTC. Residues: CASSITGSNNEQFF.

This clone was counted a few times. The rearrangement links TRBV5-1 to TRBJ1-6; weak D call: TRBD1 (6 bases). Trimming took off 5 bases at V and 8 bases at J, with 17 bases between the two ends. In germline, CDR1 is SGHRS, CDR2 YFSETQ. CDR3 length: 15 residues. CDR3 sequence: CASSYAGTYDSPLHF. CDR3 in DNA: TGCGCCAGCAGTTACGCCGGGACATACGATTCACCCCTCCACTTT.

The CDR3 is CASSFSGTVLPQETQYF. The CDR3 DNA reads TGTGCCAGCAGCTTTTCCGGGACAGTGCTGCCCCAAGAGACCCAGTACTTC. The chain is built from TRBV5-4 and TRBJ2-5; TRBD1 aligns across 7 bases. Germline values: CDR1 SGHNT, CDR2 YYREEE (reference sequence). J lost 1 base, V lost 2 bases, and 11 bases had no gene match. This CDR3 comprises 17 residues.

The rearrangement links TRBV18 to TRBJ2-5; D uncertain. The CDR3 is 12 residues long. In germline, CDR1 is KGHSH, CDR2 LQKENI. V dropped 2 bases and J dropped 5 bases, with 6 bases sitting between them. The CDR3 DNA reads TGTGCCAGCTCACCAGCAGGTGAGACCCAGTACTTC. This translates into CASSPAGETQYF.

The V call is TRBV5-1, the J call TRBJ1-3; D gene unclear. This CDR3 spans 14 amino acids. V was shortened by 3 bases and J by 0 bases, with 7 bases between the two germline ends. Germline CDR1 SGHRS, CDR2 YFSETQ. The CDR3 loop reads CASSSGSSGNTIYF. In DNA form, the CDR3 reads TGCGCCAGCAGCTCCGGGAGCTCTGGAAACACCATATATTTT.

This chain joins TRBV4-1 and TRBJ1-6, with D possibly being TRBD1 (6 bases). This CDR3 has 15 amino acids. V gave up 4 bases and J gave up 7 bases, with 14 bases separating them. Germline loops: CDR1 MGHRA, CDR2 YSYEKL. The CDR3 region has the DNA TGCGCCAGCAGCCCCCGGGACAAAGTGAATTCACCCCTCCACTTT. Its protein product is CASSPRDKVNSPLHF.

By its share, this clone is medium-sized. DNA of the CDR3: TGTGCCAGCAGTTTCAGGACAGGGGGCACCGGGGAGCTGTTTTTT. Translation gives CASSFRTGGTGELFF. J is TRBJ2-2 and V is TRBV28; 10 nucleotides align to TRBD1. Losses at the gene ends were 3 bases for V and 4 bases for J; bases not matched to a gene: 2. The CDR3 consists of 15 residues. Germline V CDR1 and CDR2: MDHEN, SYDVKM.

The sample holds one count of this clone. This rearrangement joins TRBV7-2 to TRBJ2-3; tentatively, D is TRBD1 (5 bases). The CDR3 consists of 14 residues. Germline V gene sequence: CDR1 SGHTA, CDR2 FQGNSA. The ends were cut back, 3 bases at V and 2 bases at J, with 9 bases in the middle. CDR3 in amino acids: CASSFDSITDTQYF. CDR3 nucleotides: TGTGCCAGCAGCTTCGACAGCATCACAGATACGCAGTATTTT.

V is TRBV6-5 and J is TRBJ2-7, with 8 bases fitting TRBD1. V lost 0 bases and J lost 5; bases outside the gene matches: 6. The CDR3 extends over 15 amino acids. Germline CDR1 MNHEY, CDR2 SVGAGI. The CDR3 protein is CASSYSRAGGNEQYF. CDR3 in DNA: TGTGCCAGCAGTTACTCCAGGGCAGGGGGCAACGAGCAGTACTTC.

The rearrangement links TRBV4-2 to TRBJ2-2; TRBD2 matches at 13 bases. This CDR3 comprises 19 residues. CDR1 is LGHNA, CDR2 YNFKEQ, per germline. V dropped 1 base and J dropped 0; count of bases not matched to a gene: 5. This CDR3 reads CASSQGLAGGFANTGELFF. The CDR3 DNA follows: TGTGCCAGCAGCCAAGGACTAGCGGGGGGTTTCGCGAACACCGGGGAGCTGTTTTTT.

The V and J genes are TRBV10-3 and TRBJ2-3; 8 positions match TRBD2. CDR3 size: 14 residues. V dropped 10 bases and J dropped 0; count of bases not matched to a gene: 6. Germline V gives CDR1 ENHRY, CDR2 SYGVKD. CDR3 sequence (DNA): TGTGCCACCCAAACGGGGGGGAGCACAGATACGCAGTATTTT. This codes for CATQTGGSTDTQYF.